Below are 4 T cell receptor beta chains sequenced from a single sample in a study of T cell responses to AZD1222 COVID-19 vaccine. Sequencing used immunoSEQ multiplex PCR; TCRdb keeps in-frame clones, though not all of them. This table holds some 170,000 clones, approximately 94% found once. This specimen was peripheral blood, taken on day 0 of AZD1222 vaccination. The source is an adult in good health.

V and J are TRBV5-6 and TRBJ1-2; 10 bases match TRBD1. Germline V lookup: CDR1 SGHDT, CDR2 YYEEEE. The junction had 14 bases not matched to a gene; V was cut back by 1 base and J by 8 bases. The CDR3 has 17 amino acids. The CDR3 DNA sequence: TGTGCCAGCAGCTTGTTGGGACAGGGGAGGGTAACTGAAGGCTACACCTTC. Residues: CASSLLGQGRVTEGYTF.

The chain uses TRBV24-1 and TRBJ2-3; a possible D gene is TRBD1 (5 bases). The CDR3 loop spans 18 amino acids. CDR1 is KGHDR and CDR2 is SFDVKD in the germline V gene. V was clipped by 4 bases and J by 2 bases, with 21 bases between them. Here the CDR3 reads CATSDHTGQGRDTDTQYF. CDR3 nucleotides: TGTGCCACCAGTGACCACACAGGTCAAGGGCGAGACACAGATACGCAGTATTTT.

The chain uses TRBV12-3 or TRBV12-4 and TRBJ2-7; D is unclear. Trimming left V 6 bases short and J 3 bases short, with 12 bases between. The CDR3 loop spans 13 amino acids. The DNA for the CDR3 is TGTGCCAGCAGCTTGACAACGAACTACGAGCAGTACTTC. This translates into CASSLTTNYEQYF.

The rearrangement uses TRBV7-9 and TRBJ2-2, with TRBD2 matching 8 bases. The J segment lost 5 bases and the V segment lost 2 bases, leaving 10 bases of the junction unmatched. This CDR3 has 17 amino acids. The germline gives CDR1 SEHNR, CDR2 FQNEAQ (reference sequence). CDR3 in DNA: TGTGCCAGCAGCTTAAAAGCAGCGGGAGCATATACCGGGGAGCTGTTTTTT. This translates into CASSLKAAGAYTGELFF. Full variable domain (missing parts from reference TRBV7-9 and TRBJ2-2): DTGVSQNPRHKITKRGQNVTFRCDPISEHNRLYWYRQTLGQGPEFLTYFQNEAQLEKSRLLSDRFSAERPKGSFSTLEIQRTEQGDSAMYLCASSLKAAGAYTGELFFGEGSRLTVL.